This T cell receptor (beta chain) was found in a study of T cells in localized non-small cell lung cancer. The study's findings and limits: A median of around 60 clones ranked among the top 100 in tumor appeared in adjacent lung. With higher T cell density in blood came longer overall survival. Uninvolved adjacent lung had higher T cell clonality than tumor and all other tissues.

With 2 bases removed from V and 7 bases from J, the gap between germline ends came to 9 bases. This CDR3 is 14 amino acids long. The germline CDR1 and CDR2 sequences are LNHDA and SQIVND (reference sequence). Comment on this clone: Its antigen is undetermined.

Here immunoSEQ multiplex PCR was the method, and the copy in TCRdb shows in-frame clones only, minus some. The profile covers some 10,000 clones, with around 47% appearing a single time and under 5% taken by the ten largest. This chain connects TRBV19 to TRBJ1-6; D is uncertain. This material consisted of lymph node tissue, taken before any cancer treatment. This receptor was obtained from a woman aged 35 to 69 with stage II squamous cell lung carcinoma. The DNA of the CDR3 is TGTGCCAGTAGTATAAAGGCTTTGAATTCACCCCTCCACTTT. Its protein is CASSIKALNSPLHF.